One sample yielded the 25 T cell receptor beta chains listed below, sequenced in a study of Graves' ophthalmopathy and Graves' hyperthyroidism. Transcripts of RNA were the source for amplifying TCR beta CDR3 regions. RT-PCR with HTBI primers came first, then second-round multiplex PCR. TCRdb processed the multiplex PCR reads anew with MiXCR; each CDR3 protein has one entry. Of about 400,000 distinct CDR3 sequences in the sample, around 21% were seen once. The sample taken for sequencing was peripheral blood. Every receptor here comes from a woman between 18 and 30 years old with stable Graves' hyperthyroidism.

CDR3: CASNQIPGQTVQPQHF. The CDR3, as DNA: TGTGCCAGTAATCAAATTCCGGGACAGACAGTTCAGCCCCAGCATTTT. This chain joins TRBV19 and TRBJ1-5; TRBD1 matches at 7 bases. This CDR3 is built from 16 residues. The J segment lost 6 bases and the V segment lost 7 bases, leaving 15 bases of the junction unmatched. CDR1 and CDR2 (germline): LNHDA, SQIVND (reference sequence). The whole variable domain, remainder taken from reference TRBV19 and TRBJ1-5, is DGGITQSPKYLFRKEGQNVTLSCEQNLNHDAMYWYRQDPGQGLRLIYYSQIVNDFQKGDIAEGYSVSREKKESFPLTVTSAQKNPTAFYLCASNQIPGQTVQPQHFGDGTRLSIL.

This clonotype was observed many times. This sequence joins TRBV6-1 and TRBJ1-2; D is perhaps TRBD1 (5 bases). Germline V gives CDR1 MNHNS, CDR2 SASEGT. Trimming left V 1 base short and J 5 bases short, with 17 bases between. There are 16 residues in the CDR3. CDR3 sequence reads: CASSEGGSGEGYGYTF. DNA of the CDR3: TGTGCCAGCAGTGAAGGAGGATCGGGGGAGGGGTATGGCTACACCTTC.

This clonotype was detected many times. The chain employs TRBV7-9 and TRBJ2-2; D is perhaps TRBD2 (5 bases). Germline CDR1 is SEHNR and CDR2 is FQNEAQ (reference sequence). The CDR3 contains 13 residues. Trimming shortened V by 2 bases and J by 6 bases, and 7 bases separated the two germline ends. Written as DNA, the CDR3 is TGTGCCAGCAGCTTATCGGGGTCCGGGGAGCTGTTTTTT. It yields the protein CASSLSGSGELFF.

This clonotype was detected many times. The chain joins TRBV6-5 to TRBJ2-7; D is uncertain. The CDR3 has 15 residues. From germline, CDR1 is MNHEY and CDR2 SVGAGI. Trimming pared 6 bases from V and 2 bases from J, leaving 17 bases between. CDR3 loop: CASSNWKGPTYEQYF. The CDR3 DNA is TGTGCCAGCAGCAATTGGAAGGGCCCGACCTACGAGCAGTACTTC.

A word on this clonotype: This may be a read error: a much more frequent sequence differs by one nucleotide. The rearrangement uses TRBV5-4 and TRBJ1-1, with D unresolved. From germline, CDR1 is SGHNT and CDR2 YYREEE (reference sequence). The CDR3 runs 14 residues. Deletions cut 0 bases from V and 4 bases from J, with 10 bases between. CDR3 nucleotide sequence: TGTGCCAGCAGCTTGGGGGTCATGAGCACTGAAGCTTTCTTT. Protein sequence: CASSLGVMSTEAFF.

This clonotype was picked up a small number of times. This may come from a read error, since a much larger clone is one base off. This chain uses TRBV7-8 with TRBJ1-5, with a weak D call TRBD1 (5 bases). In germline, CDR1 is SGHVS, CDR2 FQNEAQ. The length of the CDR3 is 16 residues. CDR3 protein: CASSLIGGESNQPKHF. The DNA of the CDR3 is TGTGCCAGCAGCTTAATCGGGGGAGAAAGCAATCAGCCCAAGCATTTT.

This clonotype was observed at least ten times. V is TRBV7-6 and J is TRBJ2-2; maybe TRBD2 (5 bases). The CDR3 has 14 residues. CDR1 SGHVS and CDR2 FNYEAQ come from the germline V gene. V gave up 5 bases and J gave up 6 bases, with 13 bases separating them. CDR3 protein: CASSRARRAGELFF. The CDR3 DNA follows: TGTGCCAGCAGCCGGGCGCGGCGGGCCGGGGAGCTGTTTTTT.

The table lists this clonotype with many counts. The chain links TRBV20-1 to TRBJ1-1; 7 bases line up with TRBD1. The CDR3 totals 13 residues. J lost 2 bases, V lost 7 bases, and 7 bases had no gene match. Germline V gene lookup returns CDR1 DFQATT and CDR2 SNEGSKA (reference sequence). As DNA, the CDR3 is TGCAGTGTCCCGGCAGGGGGTAACACTGAAGCTTTCTTT. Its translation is CSVPAGGNTEAFF.

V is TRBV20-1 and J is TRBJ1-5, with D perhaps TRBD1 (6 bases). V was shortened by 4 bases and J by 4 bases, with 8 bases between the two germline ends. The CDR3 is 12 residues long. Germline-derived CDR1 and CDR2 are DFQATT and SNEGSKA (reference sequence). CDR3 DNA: TGCAGTGCTAAGAGGGGGAATCAGCCCCAGCATTTT. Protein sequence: CSAKRGNQPQHF.

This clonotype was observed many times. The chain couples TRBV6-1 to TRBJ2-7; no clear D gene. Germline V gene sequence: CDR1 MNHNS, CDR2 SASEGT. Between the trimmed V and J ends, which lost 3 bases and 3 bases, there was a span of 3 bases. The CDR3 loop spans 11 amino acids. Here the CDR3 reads CASSDDYEQYF. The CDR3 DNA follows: TGTGCCAGCAGTGACGACTACGAGCAGTACTTC.

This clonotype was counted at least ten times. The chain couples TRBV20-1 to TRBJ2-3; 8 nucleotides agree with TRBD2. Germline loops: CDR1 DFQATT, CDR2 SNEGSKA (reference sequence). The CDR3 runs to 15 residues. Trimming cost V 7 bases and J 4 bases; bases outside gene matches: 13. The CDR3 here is CSEVSLAGLSDTQYF. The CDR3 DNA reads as TGCAGTGAGGTATCTCTAGCGGGCTTGTCAGATACGCAGTATTTT.

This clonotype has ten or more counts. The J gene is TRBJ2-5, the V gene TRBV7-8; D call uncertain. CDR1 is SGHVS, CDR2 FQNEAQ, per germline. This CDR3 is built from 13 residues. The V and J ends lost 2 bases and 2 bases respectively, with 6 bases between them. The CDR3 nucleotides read TGTGCCAGCAGCTTATTAGTTCAAGAGACCCAGTACTTC. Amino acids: CASSLLVQETQYF.

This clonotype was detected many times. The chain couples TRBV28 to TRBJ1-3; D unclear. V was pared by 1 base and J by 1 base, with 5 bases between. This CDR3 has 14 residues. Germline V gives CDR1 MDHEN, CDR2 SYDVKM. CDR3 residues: CASSLSLSGNTIYF. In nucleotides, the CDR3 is TGTGCCAGCAGTTTATCCCTGTCTGGAAACACCATATATTTT.

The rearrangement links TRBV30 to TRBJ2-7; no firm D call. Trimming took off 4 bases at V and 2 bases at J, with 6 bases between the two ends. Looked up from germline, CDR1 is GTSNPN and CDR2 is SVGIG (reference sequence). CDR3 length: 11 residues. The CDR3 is CAWTSAYEQYF. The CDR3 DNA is TGTGCCTGGACGTCAGCCTACGAGCAGTACTTC.

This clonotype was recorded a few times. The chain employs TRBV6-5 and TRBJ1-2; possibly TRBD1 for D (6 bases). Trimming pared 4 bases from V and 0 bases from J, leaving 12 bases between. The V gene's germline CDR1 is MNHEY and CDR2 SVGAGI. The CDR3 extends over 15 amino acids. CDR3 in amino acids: CASSSGTLTNYGYTF. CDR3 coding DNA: TGTGCCAGCAGTTCCGGGACACTTACTAACTATGGCTACACCTTC.

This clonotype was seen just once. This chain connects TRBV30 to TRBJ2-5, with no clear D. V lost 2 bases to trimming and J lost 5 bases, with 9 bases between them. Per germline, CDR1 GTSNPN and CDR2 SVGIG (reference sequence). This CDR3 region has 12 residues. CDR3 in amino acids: CAWSQSRETQYF. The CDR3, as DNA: TGTGCCTGGAGTCAGTCACGGGAGACCCAGTACTTC.

CDR3 protein: CSARDLGGDNSPLHF. In nucleotides, the CDR3 is TGCAGTGCTAGAGATTTGGGGGGAGATAATTCACCCCTCCACTTT. V and J are TRBV20-1 and TRBJ1-6; TRBD1 might be the D (5 bases). Germline V gene sequence: CDR1 DFQATT, CDR2 SNEGSKA (reference sequence). Between the trimmed V and J ends, which lost 0 bases and 5 bases, there was a span of 11 bases. The CDR3 runs to 15 residues.

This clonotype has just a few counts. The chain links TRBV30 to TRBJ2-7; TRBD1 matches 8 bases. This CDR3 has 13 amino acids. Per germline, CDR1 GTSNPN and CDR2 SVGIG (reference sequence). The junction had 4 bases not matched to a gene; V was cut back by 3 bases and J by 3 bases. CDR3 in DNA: TGTGCCTGGAGAAGAGACAGGGGCTACGAGCAGTACTTC. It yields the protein CAWRRDRGYEQYF.

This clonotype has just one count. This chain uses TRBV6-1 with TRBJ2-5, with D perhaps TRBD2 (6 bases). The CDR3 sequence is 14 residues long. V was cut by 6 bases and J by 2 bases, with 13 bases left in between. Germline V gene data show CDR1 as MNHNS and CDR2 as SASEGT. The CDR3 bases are TGTGCCAGCAGGATCCTAGCGTCACAAGAGACCCAGTACTTC. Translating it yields CASRILASQETQYF.

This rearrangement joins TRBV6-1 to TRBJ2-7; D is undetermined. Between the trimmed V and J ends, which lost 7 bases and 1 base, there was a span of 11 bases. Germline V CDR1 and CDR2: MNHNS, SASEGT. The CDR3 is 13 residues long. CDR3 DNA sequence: TGTGCCAGCACCCGGGCCGGGTCCTACGAGCAGTACTTC. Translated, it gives CASTRAGSYEQYF.

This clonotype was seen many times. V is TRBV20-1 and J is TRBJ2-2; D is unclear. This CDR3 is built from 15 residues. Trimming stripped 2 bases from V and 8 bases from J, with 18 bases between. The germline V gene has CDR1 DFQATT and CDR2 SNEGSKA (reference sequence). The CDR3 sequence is CSARSWGNLRGELFF. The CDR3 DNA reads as TGCAGTGCTAGAAGTTGGGGAAATCTTAGGGGGGAGCTGTTTTTT.

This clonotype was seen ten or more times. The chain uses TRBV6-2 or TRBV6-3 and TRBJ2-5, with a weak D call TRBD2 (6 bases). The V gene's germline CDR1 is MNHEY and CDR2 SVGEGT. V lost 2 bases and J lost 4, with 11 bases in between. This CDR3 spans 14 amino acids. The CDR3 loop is CASSYGGSSETQYF. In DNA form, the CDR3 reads TGTGCCAGCAGTTACGGGGGGTCTTCAGAGACCCAGTACTTC.

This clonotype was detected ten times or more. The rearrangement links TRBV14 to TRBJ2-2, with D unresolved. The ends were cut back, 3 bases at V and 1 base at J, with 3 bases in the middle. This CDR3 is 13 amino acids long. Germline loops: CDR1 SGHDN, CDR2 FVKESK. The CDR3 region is CASSHLNTGELFF. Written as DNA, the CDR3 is TGTGCCAGCAGCCATCTGAACACCGGGGAGCTGTTTTTT.

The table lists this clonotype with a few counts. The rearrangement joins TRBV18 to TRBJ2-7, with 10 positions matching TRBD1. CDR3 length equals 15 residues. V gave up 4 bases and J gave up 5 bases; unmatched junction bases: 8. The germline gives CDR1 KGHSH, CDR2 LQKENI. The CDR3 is CASSRNSGQGNEQYF. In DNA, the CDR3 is TGTGCCAGCTCACGCAACTCGGGACAGGGGAACGAGCAGTACTTC.

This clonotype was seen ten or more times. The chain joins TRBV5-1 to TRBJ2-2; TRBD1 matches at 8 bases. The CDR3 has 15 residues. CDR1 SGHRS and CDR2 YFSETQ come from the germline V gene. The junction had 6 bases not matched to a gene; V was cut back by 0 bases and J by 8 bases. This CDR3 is CASSLDQGAPGELFF. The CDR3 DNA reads TGCGCCAGCAGCTTGGATCAGGGGGCACCGGGGGAGCTGTTTTTT.